The 5 T cell receptor beta chains in this list originate from one sample, sequenced in a study of T cells in Graves' hyperthyroidism and ophthalmopathy. It was RNA transcripts that yielded the amplified TCR beta CDR3 regions. When the TCR CDR3 underwent first-round RT-PCR, the HTBI primer set was used. TCRdb reprocessed the multiplex PCR reads with MiXCR, giving one entry per CDR3 protein. The sample has 360,000 or so distinct CDR3 sequences; about a sixth are singletons. The source material was blood. The source of these receptors is a middle-aged woman with Graves' ophthalmopathy.

This clonotype was seen many times. The chain links TRBV12-3 or TRBV12-4 to TRBJ2-2; 9 nucleotides agree with TRBD1. The CDR3 is 19 amino acids. Losses at the gene ends were 3 bases for V and 5 bases for J; bases not matched to a gene: 16. CDR3 amino acids: CASSFRSLDRGQRTGELFF. CDR3 bases: TGTGCCAGCAGTTTTAGGTCGTTGGACAGGGGCCAACGGACCGGGGAGCTGTTTTTT.

In its sample, this clonotype was seen many times. The chain combines TRBV5-1 with TRBJ2-7; TRBD2 agrees at 10 bases. The CDR3 spans 15 residues. Germline V gives CDR1 SGHRS, CDR2 YFSETQ. V shed 5 bases, J shed 5 bases, and the junction held 10 bases outside the gene matches. The DNA of the CDR3 is TGCGCCAGCAGTTTGTCTAGCGGGAGTATCAACGAGCAGTACTTC. Protein: CASSLSSGSINEQYF.

V and J are TRBV6-5 and TRBJ2-5; weak D call: TRBD2 (6 bases). This CDR3 contains 15 residues. The germline V and J ends were trimmed by 2 bases and 5 bases, with 15 bases remaining between them. The germline CDR1 and CDR2 sequences are MNHEY and SVGAGI. CDR3 DNA: TGTGCCAGCAGTTACGCCCGACCGAGCGGGGAGACCCAGTACTTC. This codes for CASSYARPSGETQYF.

This clonotype was detected many times. The chain has TRBV6-1 and TRBJ2-7, with 9 nucleotides matching TRBD2. The germline gives CDR1 MNHNS, CDR2 SASEGT. V lost 6 bases and J lost 3; bases outside the gene matches: 9. The length of the CDR3 is 15 residues. The CDR3 DNA sequence: TGTGCCAGCAGGGAACCGGGTAGCGGGAGCTACGAGCAGTACTTC. Protein: CASREPGSGSYEQYF.

CDR3 amino acids: CASSPPTSGVGQETQYF. For the CDR3, the DNA is TGTGCCAGCAGCCCACCGACTAGCGGGGTAGGGCAAGAGACCCAGTACTTC. This chain connects TRBV7-8 to TRBJ2-5; 11 bases fit TRBD2. The CDR3 loop spans 17 amino acids. The J segment lost 2 bases and the V segment lost 5 bases, leaving 10 bases of the junction unmatched. Germline-derived CDR1 and CDR2 are SGHVS and FQNEAQ. Full variable domain (rest looked up from reference TRBV7-8 and TRBJ2-5): GAGVSQSPRYKVAKRGQDVALRCDPISGHVSLFWYQQALGQGPEFLTYFQNEAQLDKSGLPSDRFFAERPEGSVSTLKIQRTQQEDSAVYLCASSPPTSGVGQETQYFGPGTRLLVL.